This is a list of T cell receptor beta chains from one sample in a study of human T cells and chemical hapten exposure. TCRdb re-derived calls from the RACE reads in MiXCR, one entry per CDR3 protein. Of 65,000 or so distinct CDR3 sequences listed, about 5.7% are singletons. Material for sequencing was whole blood. The receptor source for this set is a female donor in good health. Some clones in this sample may be carry-over from other donors' samples. Both conserved end residues are part of each CDR3. D genes are given only for firm matches. Expanded clones get a size class; other rows say once, few or many, or leave the size out.

>TRBV24-1|many|TRBJ1-1|NA
CATSEAVSGEAFF
TGTGCCACCAGTGAGGCGGTGAGTGGGGAAGCTTTCTTT
>TRBV6-6|few|TRBJ1-1|NA
CASSYSEEAFF
TGTGCCAGCAGCTACTCGGAAGAAGCTTTCTTT
>TRBV29-1|NA|TRBJ2-7|NA
CSVGGEEQYF
TGCAGCGTTGGGGGGGAGGAGCAGTACTTC
>TRBV6-1|many|TRBJ2-2|TRBD2
CASRTGLGPGELFF
TGTGCCAGCAGGACGGGACTAGGACCCGGGGAGCTGTTTTTT
>TRBV29-1|few|TRBJ1-1|TRBD1
CSVNRGMNTEAFF
TGCAGCGTCAACAGGGGGATGAACACTGAAGCTTTCTTT
>TRBV6-2/TRBV6-3|NA|TRBJ2-6|NA
CASSYTGTGANVLTF
TGTGCCAGCAGTTACACGGGAACTGGGGCCAACGTCCTGACTTTC
>TRBV6-2/TRBV6-3|many|TRBJ2-3|NA
CASSYSARDPTDTQYF
TGTGCCAGCAGTTACTCCGCCAGGGACCCCACAGATACGCAGTATTTT
>TRBV28|many|TRBJ1-1|NA
CASSPGRVNTEAFF
TGTGCCAGCAGTCCAGGGAGGGTGAACACTGAAGCTTTCTTT
>TRBV19|many|TRBJ2-3|NA
CASSITATRGYTDTQYF
TGTGCCAGTAGTATAACGGCTACTAGGGGGTACACAGATACGCAGTATTTT
>TRBV30|few|TRBJ2-3|TRBD1
CAWMQGAGTDTQYF
TGTGCCTGGATGCAGGGGGCTGGCACAGATACGCAGTATTTT
>TRBV24-1|many|TRBJ2-1|TRBD2
CATSDGGLAGVYEQFF
TGTGCCACCAGTGATGGGGGACTAGCGGGAGTTTATGAGCAGTTCTTC
>TRBV12-3/TRBV12-4|many|TRBJ1-3|NA
CASSFVRKSSGNTIYF
TGTGCCAGCAGTTTTGTTAGGAAGAGCTCTGGAAACACCATATATTTT
>TRBV7-3|many|TRBJ2-1|NA
CASSRGGGPNEQFF
TGTGCCAGCAGCCGCGGAGGGGGCCCCAATGAGCAGTTCTTC
>TRBV10-3|few|TRBJ2-3|TRBD1
CAISGTRTGLSTDTQYF
TGTGCCATCAGTGGAACCCGGACAGGCCTTTCCACAGATACGCAGTATTTT
>TRBV2|NA|TRBJ2-3|NA
CASSEVVPDTQYF
TGTGCCAGCAGTGAAGTAGTTCCAGATACGCAGTATTTT
>TRBV20-1|many|TRBJ1-1|NA
CSAPIEGLVAQGVAEAFF
TGCAGTGCCCCCATAGAGGGGTTGGTGGCCCAGGGAGTCGCTGAAGCTTTCTTT
>TRBV4-3|many|TRBJ1-1|TRBD1
CASSPTGQGNTEAFF
TGCGCCAGCAGCCCGACAGGACAGGGAAACACTGAAGCTTTCTTT
>TRBV20-1|many|TRBJ2-7|TRBD1
CSARVNRDRTYEQYF
TGCAGTGCTCGAGTAAACCGGGACAGGACCTACGAGCAGTACTTC
>TRBV28|many|TRBJ2-4|NA
CASSLLGGGAIAKNIQYF
TGTGCCAGCAGTTTATTAGGAGGGGGCGCGATAGCCAAAAACATTCAGTACTTC
>TRBV10-1|many|TRBJ2-3|TRBD2
CASNKREGPDTQYF
TGCGCCAGCAATAAGCGGGAGGGCCCAGATACGCAGTATTTT
>TRBV10-3|many|TRBJ2-7|NA
CAISEGTYEQYF
TGTGCCATCAGTGAAGGAACCTACGAGCAGTACTTC
>TRBV7-3|NA|TRBJ2-7|NA
CASSPRPGYEQYF
TGTGCCAGCAGCCCCCGTCCAGGCTACGAGCAGTACTTC
>TRBV20-1|NA|TRBJ2-2|NA
CSAKSTEAWTGELFF
TGCAGTGCCAAATCTACAGAGGCCTGGACCGGGGAGCTGTTTTTT
>TRBV7-2|few|TRBJ1-1|TRBD1
CASSKDRGAEAFF
TGTGCCAGCAGCAAAGACAGGGGGGCTGAAGCTTTCTTT
>TRBV19|few|TRBJ1-5|NA
CASNGQLNQPQHF
TGTGCCAGTAATGGGCAGCTGAATCAGCCCCAGCATTTT
>TRBV5-1|many|TRBJ1-1|NA
CASSLGWGDAFF
TGCGCCAGCAGCTTGGGTTGGGGTGATGCTTTCTTT
>TRBV29-1|many|TRBJ1-1|NA
CSVRRMNTEAFF
TGCAGCGTTCGGCGTATGAACACTGAAGCTTTCTTT
>TRBV5-6|NA|TRBJ1-4|NA
CASSFRDTNEKLFF
TGTGCCAGCAGCTTTCGGGACACTAATGAAAAACTGTTTTTT
>TRBV10-3|many|TRBJ1-5|TRBD1
CAISAGQGSWDNQPQHF
TGTGCCATCAGCGCGGGACAGGGGAGTTGGGACAATCAGCCCCAGCATTTT
>TRBV7-6|few|TRBJ2-5|TRBD2
CASSLGTLAFQETQYF
TGTGCCAGCAGCTTAGGTACACTAGCGTTCCAAGAGACCCAGTACTTC
>TRBV12-3/TRBV12-4|NA|TRBJ2-2|NA
CASTLRTDTGELFF
TGTGCCAGCACCCTTCGGACGGACACCGGGGAGCTGTTTTTT
>TRBV10-3|many|TRBJ2-6|NA
CAISEYGGSGANVLTF
TGTGCCATCAGTGAGTACGGAGGATCTGGGGCCAACGTCCTGACTTTC
>TRBV14|NA|TRBJ2-7|NA
CASSNGQLSYEQYF
TGTGCCAGCAGCAATGGACAGCTATCCTACGAGCAGTACTTC
>TRBV21-1|few|TRBJ2-7|NA
CASSGRDRTNYEQYF
TGTGCCAGCAGCGGCCGGGACAGAACCAACTACGAGCAGTACTTC
>TRBV4-2|many|TRBJ2-7|NA
CASSQDRRASYEQYF
TGTGCCAGCAGCCAAGATAGACGAGCCTCCTACGAGCAGTACTTC
>TRBV6-5|NA|TRBJ2-5|TRBD1
CASSHSRTGGEETQYF
TGTGCCAGCAGTCACTCCAGGACAGGGGGGGAAGAGACCCAGTACTTC
>TRBV30|many|TRBJ1-2|TRBD1
CAWSVWDRANYGYTF
TGTGCCTGGAGTGTATGGGACAGAGCTAACTATGGCTACACCTTC
>TRBV13|many|TRBJ2-3|TRBD2
CASSPGLAGVTDTQYF
TGTGCCAGCAGCCCTGGACTAGCGGGAGTGACAGATACGCAGTATTTT
>TRBV18|few|TRBJ2-7|NA
CASSPPRAESYEQYF
TGTGCCAGCTCACCACCCCGGGCGGAGAGCTACGAGCAGTACTTC
>TRBV6-6|many|TRBJ1-5|NA
CASSYDYNQPQHF
TGTGCCAGCAGTTACGACTATAATCAGCCCCAGCATTTT
>TRBV12-3/TRBV12-4|few|TRBJ1-1|NA
CASSFSDGTKAFF
TGTGCCAGCAGTTTTTCAGATGGGACAAAAGCTTTCTTT
>TRBV28|NA|TRBJ1-5|NA
CASSKAAYSNQPQHF
TGTGCCAGCAGTAAGGCAGCCTATAGCAATCAGCCCCAGCATTTT